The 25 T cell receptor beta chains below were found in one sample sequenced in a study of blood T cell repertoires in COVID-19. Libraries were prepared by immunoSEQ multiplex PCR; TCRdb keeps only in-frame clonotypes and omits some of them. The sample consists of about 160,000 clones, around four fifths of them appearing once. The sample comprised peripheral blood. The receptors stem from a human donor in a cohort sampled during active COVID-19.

The CDR3 loop is CASSEHLALTGELFF. Here the CDR3 DNA reads TGTGCCAGCAGCGAACATTTGGCCCTCACCGGGGAGCTGTTTTTT. This chain connects TRBV11-2 to TRBJ2-2, with D unclear. This CDR3 is built from 15 residues. Trimming took 5 bases from V and 4 from J, leaving 14 bases between them. Germline V gives CDR1 SGHAT, CDR2 FQNNGV.

DNA for the CDR3: TGTGCCAGCCATCACCCGGGACAGGGGGCACGGGAGCAGTTCTTC. It translates to CASHHPGQGAREQFF. The chain recombines TRBV5-4 with TRBJ2-1; 12 bases line up with TRBD1. The CDR3 consists of 15 residues. V dropped 7 bases and J dropped 10; count of bases not matched to a gene: 12. Germline V gene data show CDR1 as SGHNT and CDR2 as YYREEE (reference sequence).

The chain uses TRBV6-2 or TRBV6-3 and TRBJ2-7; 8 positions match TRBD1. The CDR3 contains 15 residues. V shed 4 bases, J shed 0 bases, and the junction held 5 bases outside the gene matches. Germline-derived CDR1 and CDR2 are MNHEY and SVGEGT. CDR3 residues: CASSFTGQVSYEQYF. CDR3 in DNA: TGTGCCAGCAGTTTTACGGGACAGGTCTCCTACGAGCAGTACTTC.

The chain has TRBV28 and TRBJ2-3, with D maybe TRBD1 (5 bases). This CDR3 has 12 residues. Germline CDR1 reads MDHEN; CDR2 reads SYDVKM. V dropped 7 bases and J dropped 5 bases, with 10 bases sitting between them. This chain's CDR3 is CASKDTRDTQYF. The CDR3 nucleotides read TGTGCCAGCAAGGACACCCGAGATACGCAGTATTTT.

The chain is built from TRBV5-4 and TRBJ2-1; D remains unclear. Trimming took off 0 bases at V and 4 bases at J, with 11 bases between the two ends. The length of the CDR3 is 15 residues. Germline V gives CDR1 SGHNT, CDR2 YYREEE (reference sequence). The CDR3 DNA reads TGTGCCAGCAGCTTGGACTCAACTTCATACAATGAGCAGTTCTTC. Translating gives CASSLDSTSYNEQFF.

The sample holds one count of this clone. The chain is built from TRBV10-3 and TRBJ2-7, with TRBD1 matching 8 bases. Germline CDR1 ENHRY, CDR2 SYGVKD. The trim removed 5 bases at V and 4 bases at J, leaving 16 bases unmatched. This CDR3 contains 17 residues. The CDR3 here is CAISTPAGTGASYEQYF. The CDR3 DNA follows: TGTGCCATCAGTACACCCGCCGGGACAGGCGCGTCGTACGAGCAGTACTTC.

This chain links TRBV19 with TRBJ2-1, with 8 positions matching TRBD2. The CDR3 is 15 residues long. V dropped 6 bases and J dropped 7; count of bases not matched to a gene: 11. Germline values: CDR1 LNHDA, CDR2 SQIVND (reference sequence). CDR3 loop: CASREFRGRTNEQFF. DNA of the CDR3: TGTGCCAGTAGGGAGTTTCGCGGGAGGACGAATGAGCAGTTCTTC. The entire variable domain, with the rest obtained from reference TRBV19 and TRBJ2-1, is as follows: DGGITQSPKYLFRKEGQNVTLSCEQNLNHDAMYWYRQDPGQGLRLIYYSQIVNDFQKGDIAEGYSVSREKKESFPLTVTSAQKNPTAFYLCASREFRGRTNEQFFGPGTRLTVL.

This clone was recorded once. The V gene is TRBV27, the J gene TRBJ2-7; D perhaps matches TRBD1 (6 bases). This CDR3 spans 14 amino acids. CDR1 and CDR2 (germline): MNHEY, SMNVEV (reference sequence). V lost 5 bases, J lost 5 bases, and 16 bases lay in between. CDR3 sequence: CASSPRQERDEQYF. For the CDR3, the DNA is TGTGCCAGCAGTCCCCGACAGGAACGAGACGAGCAGTACTTC.

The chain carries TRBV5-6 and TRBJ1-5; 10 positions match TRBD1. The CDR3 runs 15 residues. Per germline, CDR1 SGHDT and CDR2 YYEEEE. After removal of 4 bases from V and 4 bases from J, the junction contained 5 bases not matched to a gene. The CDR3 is CASSLGQGRNQPQHF. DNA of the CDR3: TGTGCCAGCAGCCTGGGACAGGGGAGGAATCAGCCCCAGCATTTT.

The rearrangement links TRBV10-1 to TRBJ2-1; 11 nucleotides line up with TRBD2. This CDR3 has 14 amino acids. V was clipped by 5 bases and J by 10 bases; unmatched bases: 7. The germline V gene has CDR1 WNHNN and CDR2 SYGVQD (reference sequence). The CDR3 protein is CASSIAGGPGEQFF. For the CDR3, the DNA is TGCGCCAGCAGTATAGCGGGAGGGCCGGGAGAGCAGTTCTTC.

This CDR3 reads CASSLLAGTTESNTEAFF. CDR3 bases: TGTGCCAGCTCACTCCTGGCGGGGACCACTGAGTCGAACACTGAAGCTTTCTTT. This rearrangement joins TRBV18 to TRBJ1-1; D is perhaps TRBD1 (5 bases). The CDR3 runs to 18 residues. Germline V CDR1 and CDR2: KGHSH, LQKENI. Trimming removed 4 bases from V and 1 base from J, with 22 bases in between.

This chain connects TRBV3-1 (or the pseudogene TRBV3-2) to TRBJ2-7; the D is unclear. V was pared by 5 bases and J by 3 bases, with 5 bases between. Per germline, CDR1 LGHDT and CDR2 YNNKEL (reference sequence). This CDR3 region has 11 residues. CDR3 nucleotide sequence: TGTGCCAGCAGCTCCCTCTACGAGCAGTACTTC. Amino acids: CASSSLYEQYF.

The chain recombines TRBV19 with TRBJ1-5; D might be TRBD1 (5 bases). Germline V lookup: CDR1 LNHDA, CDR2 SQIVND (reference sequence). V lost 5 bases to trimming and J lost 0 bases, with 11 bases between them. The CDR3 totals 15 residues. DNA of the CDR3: TGTGCCAGTAGTTCAAGGGGATATAGCAATCAGCCCCAGCATTTT. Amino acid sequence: CASSSRGYSNQPQHF.

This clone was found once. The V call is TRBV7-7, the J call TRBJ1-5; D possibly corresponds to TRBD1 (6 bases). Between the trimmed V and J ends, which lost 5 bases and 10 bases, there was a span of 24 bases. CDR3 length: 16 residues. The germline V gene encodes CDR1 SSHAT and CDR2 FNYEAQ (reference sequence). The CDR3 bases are TGTGCCAGCAGCCCACGGATTGGACAGCTTATTTATCCCCAGCATTTT. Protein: CASSPRIGQLIYPQHF.

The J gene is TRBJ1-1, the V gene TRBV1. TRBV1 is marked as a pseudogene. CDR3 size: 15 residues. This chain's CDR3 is CTSSQERGIRTEAFF. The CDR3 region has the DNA TGCACCAGCAGCCAAGAACGGGGGATTCGGACTGAAGCTTTCTTT.

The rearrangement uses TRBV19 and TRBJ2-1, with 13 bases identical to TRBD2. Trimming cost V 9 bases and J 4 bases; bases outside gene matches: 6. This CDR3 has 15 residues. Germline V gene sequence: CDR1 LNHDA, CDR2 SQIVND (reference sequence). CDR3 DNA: TGTGCCAGCCGGACTAGCGGGGGAAGTTACAATGAGCAGTTCTTC. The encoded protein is CASRTSGGSYNEQFF. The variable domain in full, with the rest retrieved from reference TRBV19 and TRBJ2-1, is DGGITQSPKYLFRKEGQNVTLSCEQNLNHDAMYWYRQDPGQGLRLIYYSQIVNDFQKGDIAEGYSVSREKKESFPLTVTSAQKNPTAFYLCASRTSGGSYNEQFFGPGTRLTVL.

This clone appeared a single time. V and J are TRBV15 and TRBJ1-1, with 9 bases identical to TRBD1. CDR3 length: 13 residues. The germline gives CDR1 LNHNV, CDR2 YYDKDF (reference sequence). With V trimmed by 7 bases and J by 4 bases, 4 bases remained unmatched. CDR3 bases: TGTGCCACCAAGGGACAGGGCTTCACTGAAGCTTTCTTT. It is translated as CATKGQGFTEAFF.

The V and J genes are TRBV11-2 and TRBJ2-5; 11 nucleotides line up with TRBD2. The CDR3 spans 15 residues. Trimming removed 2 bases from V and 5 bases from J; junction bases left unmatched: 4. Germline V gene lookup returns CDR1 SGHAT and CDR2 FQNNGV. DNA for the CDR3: TGTGCCAGCAGCTTACGGCTAGCGGGGGGTGAGACCCAGTACTTC. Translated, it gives CASSLRLAGGETQYF. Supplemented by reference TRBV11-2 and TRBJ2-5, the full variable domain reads EAGVAQSPRYKIIEKRQSVAFWCNPISGHATLYWYQQILGQGPKLLIQFQNNGVVDDSQLPKDRFSAERLKGVDSTLKIQPAKLEDSAVYLCASSLRLAGGETQYFGPGTRLLVL.

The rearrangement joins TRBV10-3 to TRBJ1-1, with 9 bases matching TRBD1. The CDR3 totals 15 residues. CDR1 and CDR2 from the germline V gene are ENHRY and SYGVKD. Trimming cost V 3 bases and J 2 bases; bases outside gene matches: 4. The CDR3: CAISDAGQGNTEAFF. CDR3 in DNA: TGTGCCATCAGTGATGCGGGACAGGGTAACACTGAAGCTTTCTTT.

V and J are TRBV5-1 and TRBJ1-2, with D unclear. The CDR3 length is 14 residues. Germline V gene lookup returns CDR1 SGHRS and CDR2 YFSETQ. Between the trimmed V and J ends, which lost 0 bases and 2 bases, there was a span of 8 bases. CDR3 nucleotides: TGCGCCAGCAGCTTGGTATCCGGGAACTATGGCTACACCTTC. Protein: CASSLVSGNYGYTF.

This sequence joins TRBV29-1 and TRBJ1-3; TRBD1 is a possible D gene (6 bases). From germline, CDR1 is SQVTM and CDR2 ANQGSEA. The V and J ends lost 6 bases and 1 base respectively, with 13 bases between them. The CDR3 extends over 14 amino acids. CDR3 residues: CSVGDTGSGNTIYF. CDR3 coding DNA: TGCAGCGTGGGGGACACCGGGTCTGGAAACACCATATATTTT.

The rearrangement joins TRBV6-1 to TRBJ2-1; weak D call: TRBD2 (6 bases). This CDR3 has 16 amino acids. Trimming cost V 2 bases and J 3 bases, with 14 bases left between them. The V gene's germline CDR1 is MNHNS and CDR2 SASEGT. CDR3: CASSESTGVGYNEQFF. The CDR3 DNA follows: TGTGCCAGCAGTGAATCAACGGGAGTAGGCTACAATGAGCAGTTCTTC.

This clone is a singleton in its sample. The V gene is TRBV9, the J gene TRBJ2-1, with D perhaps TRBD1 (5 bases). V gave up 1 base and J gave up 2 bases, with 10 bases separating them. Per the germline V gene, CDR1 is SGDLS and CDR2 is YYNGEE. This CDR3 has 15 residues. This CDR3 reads CASSVRVGPYNEQFF. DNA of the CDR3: TGTGCCAGCAGCGTACGGGTGGGGCCCTACAATGAGCAGTTCTTC.

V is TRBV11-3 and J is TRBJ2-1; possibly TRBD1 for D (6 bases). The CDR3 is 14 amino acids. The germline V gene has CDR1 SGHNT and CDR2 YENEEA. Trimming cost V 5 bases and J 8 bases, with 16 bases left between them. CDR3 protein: CASSMTQGHDEQFF. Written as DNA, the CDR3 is TGTGCCAGCAGCATGACGCAGGGGCACGATGAGCAGTTCTTC.

CDR3 loop: CASSEPPGDTQYF. In DNA form, the CDR3 reads TGCGCCAGCAGTGAGCCGCCGGGAGATACGCAGTATTTT. J is TRBJ2-3 and V is TRBV10-2; D is ambiguous. The germline V and J ends were trimmed by 2 bases and 5 bases, with 8 bases remaining between them. Germline CDR1 reads WSHSY; CDR2 reads SAAADI. The CDR3 is 13 residues long.